Listed below are T cell receptor beta chains from one sample, sequenced in a study of cytotoxic CD8 clonotypes in ibrutinib-treated CLL. Assay: immunoSEQ multiplex PCR; the TCRdb copy retains only in-frame clones and omits some. The data show hundreds of thousands of clones, approximately 67% seen once. The input for sequencing was PBMCs, taken after 36 months of ibrutinib treatment. The receptor set was obtained from a human donor with chronic lymphocytic leukemia. Each CDR3 is given with its conserved first and last residue. D genes are given only for firm matches. Size is stated for part of the rows, as once, few or many counts, or as a class when the clone is expanded.

cdr3_length	d_call	j_call	clone_size	v_call	cdr3_nt	cdr3_aa
14	.	TRBJ1-6	few	TRBV4-1	TGCGCCAGCAGCCAAGATTTGCTCGACTCACCCCTCCACTTT	CASSQDLLDSPLHF
12	.	TRBJ2-5	few	TRBV10-3	TGTGCCATCAGTTCCGGAGGGGAGACCCAGTACTTC	CAISSGGETQYF
13	TRBD1	TRBJ1-2	.	TRBV9	TGTGCCAGCAGTCGGGGGACAGACTATGGCTACACCTTC	CASSRGTDYGYTF
20	TRBD2	TRBJ2-3	.	TRBV5-1	TGCGCCAGCAGCTTGGTCTCCACCCGCGGGGGGACCTCTCGCACAGATACGCAGTATTTT	CASSLVSTRGGTSRTDTQYF
14	.	TRBJ1-4	.	TRBV28	TGTGCCAGCAGCAACAGCGATTTCGGTGAAAAACTGTTTTTT	CASSNSDFGEKLFF
14	TRBD1	TRBJ1-1	.	TRBV5-1	TGCGCCAGCAGCCGGGGACAGGAGGGCACTGAAGCTTTCTTT	CASSRGQEGTEAFF
15	TRBD2	TRBJ2-7	.	TRBV5-1	TGCGCCAGCAGCTTGGGGGCTAGCGGCTTCTACGAGCAGTACTTC	CASSLGASGFYEQYF
12	.	TRBJ2-7	few	TRBV10-3	TGTGCCATCTCTGTCGGGATATACGAGCAGTACTTC	CAISVGIYEQYF
16	.	TRBJ2-5	.	TRBV11-2	TGTGCCAGCAGCCCAGGACAGGGCGGGGGTCGGAAGACCCAGTACTTC	CASSPGQGGGRKTQYF
17	TRBD1	TRBJ1-2	.	TRBV5-6	TGTGCCAGCAGCTTGGCGGGGACAGGAACTCTCCAGGGTGGCTACACCTTC	CASSLAGTGTLQGGYTF
15	TRBD1	TRBJ1-2	.	TRBV25-1	TGTGCCAGCACCGGACAGGGGGCATCTAACTATGGCTACACCTTC	CASTGQGASNYGYTF
11	.	TRBJ2-5	.	TRBV18	TGTGCCAGCTCGCTCCAAGAGACCCAGTACTTC	CASSLQETQYF
15	.	TRBJ2-5	.	TRBV4-1	TGCGCCAGCAGCCAAGATGCAGGGGTCCAAGAGACCCAGTACTTC	CASSQDAGVQETQYF
17	.	TRBJ2-3	.	TRBV7-8	TGTGCCAGCAGCTTAGCATACGGCCGAGTACAGAGAGATACGCAGTATTTT	CASSLAYGRVQRDTQYF
15	.	TRBJ2-1	.	TRBV14	TGTGCCAGCAGCCAGACGGGACTCCTATACAATGAGCAGTTCTTC	CASSQTGLLYNEQFF
13	.	TRBJ1-2	few	TRBV6-5	TGTGCCAGCAGTTCGGGCGCTAACTATGGCTACACCTTC	CASSSGANYGYTF